This T cell receptor beta chain was documented in a study of blood T cells in healthy people across ages. With 6 bases removed from V and 6 bases from J, the gap between germline ends came to 12 bases. This CDR3 region has 13 residues. Per germline, CDR1 LNHNV and CDR2 YYDKDF (reference sequence). Total RNA extracted from each sample amounted to at least 5.5 micrograms. A J-beta primer mix and a sample-barcoded 5' primer were used in a second PCR of about 7 to 12 cycles. Each cDNA molecule received a tag from a template-switch adaptor that had 12 random nucleotides. TCRdb used MiXCR to reprocess the 5' RACE reads, holding one entry per CDR3 protein. This table holds roughly 1.5 million distinct CDR3 sequences, 35% to 45% found once.

The sequenced sample consisted of blood. This TCR came from a woman younger than 35 in good health. This chain connects TRBV15 to TRBJ2-1; weak D call: TRBD2 (6 bases). As DNA, the CDR3 is TGTGCCACCAGAAGGGACTCCACCAATGAGCAGTTCTTC. It yields the protein CATRRDSTNEQFF. Full variable domain (missing parts from reference TRBV15 and TRBJ2-1): DAMVIQNPRYQVTQFGKPVTLSCSQTLNHNVMYWYQQKSSQAPKLLFHYYDKDFNNEADTPDNFQSRRPNTSFCFLDIRSPGLGDTAMYLCATRRDSTNEQFFGPGTRLTVL.